The entry below gives a single TCR beta chain sequence along with its context. Study processing details: Estimates of nucleated cell counts were drawn from the amplification of reference gene primers. The assay was immunoSEQ multiplex PCR, and TCRdb's table has in-frame clones only and misses some. V and J calls plus clone size are reproduced from that table; the DNA served to infer D and trimming. This table holds 85,000 to 95,000 clones, more than 70% found once. The data were obtained in a study of blood T cell repertoires in COVID-19. Study at large: The United States, Italy and Spain were the sources of the acute and convalescent COVID-19 samples. PBMCs, B-cell-depleted T cells, or T cells provided the cDNA or gDNA that made up the material.

The CDR3 is made up of 14 amino acids. Germline V lookup: CDR1 WNHNN, CDR2 SYGVQD (reference sequence). The V segment lost 0 bases and the J segment 3 bases; nucleotides outside the gene matches: 1. The rearrangement links TRBV10-1 to TRBJ2-5, with 7 bases lining up with TRBD2. The TCR was taken from a human donor in a cohort sampled during active COVID-19. What was sequenced was peripheral blood. CDR3 sequence: CASSESGGKETQYF. CDR3 bases: TGCGCCAGCAGTGAGTCGGGAGGGAAAGAGACCCAGTACTTC.